The present TCR beta chain was sequenced within a study of blood T cell repertoires in COVID-19. Study overall: Sites in the United States, Italy and Spain provided acute and convalescent COVID-19 samples. T cells, B-cell-depleted T cells, or PBMCs supplied cDNA or gDNA.

Original processing methods: The authors estimated nucleated cell counts from reference gene primer amplification. TCRdb's copy holds only in-frame clones and misses some; the assay was immunoSEQ multiplex PCR. Clonal size and the V and J genes are those of that table, whereas D and trimming came from the DNA. The sample includes just under 60,000 clones, roughly 88% seen only once; the top ten take approximately 4.3%. This CDR3 is 15 amino acids long. Deletions cut 3 bases from V and 5 bases from J, with 16 bases between. Per the germline V gene, CDR1 is LGHDT and CDR2 is YNNKEL (reference sequence).

The specimen was peripheral blood. The clonotype originates from a man in his sixties with acute or convalescent COVID-19. The chain employs TRBV3-1 (or the pseudogene TRBV3-2) and TRBJ2-5; D is perhaps TRBD2 (7 bases). CDR3 amino acids: CASSQGWGGGETQYF. For the CDR3, the DNA is TGTGCCAGCAGCCAGGGCTGGGGGGGCGGGGAGACCCAGTACTTC.